This T cell receptor (beta chain) was sequenced during a study of cytomegalovirus exposure and HLA in healthy donors. Regarding the study as a whole: As a later analysis revealed, most CMV-associated TCR beta chains appeared HLA-restricted. TCR beta chains numbering more than 150 were designated cytomegalovirus-associated.

About this clone: Its antigen is currently unknown.

This PCR relied on a set of 60 Vbeta primers and 13 Jbeta primers. Some clones are missing from TCRdb's copy, which holds only in-frame ones; the method was immunoSEQ multiplex PCR. This sample carries some 110,000 clones, around 77% of them seen once, and the ten largest clones take roughly 12%. The clonotype was recovered from a woman between 40 and 55 years old in good health and CMV-seropositive. What was sequenced was PBMCs.

The CDR3 nucleotides read TGTGCCAGCAGCAAAGTTTGCGTTGGTCGGACAGCGGACCCAGCCCAGCATTTT. It is translated as CASSKVCVGRTADPAQHF. The chain couples TRBV21-1 to TRBJ1-5; the table's D gene call, TRBD1, was not cross checked with the DNA. TRBV21-1 is tagged as a pseudogene. CDR3 length: 18 amino acids.